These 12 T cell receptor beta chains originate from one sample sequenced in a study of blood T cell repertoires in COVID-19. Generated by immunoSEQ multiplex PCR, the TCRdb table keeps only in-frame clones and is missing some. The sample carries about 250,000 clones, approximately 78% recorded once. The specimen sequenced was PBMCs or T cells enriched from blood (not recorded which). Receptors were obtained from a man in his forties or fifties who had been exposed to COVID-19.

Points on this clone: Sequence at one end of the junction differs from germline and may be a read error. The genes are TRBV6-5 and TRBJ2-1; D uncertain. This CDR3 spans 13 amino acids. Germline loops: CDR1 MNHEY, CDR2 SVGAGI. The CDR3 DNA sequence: TGTGCCAGCAGTTACTCGTCCTTCAATGAGCAGTTCTTC. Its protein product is CASSYSSFNEQFF.

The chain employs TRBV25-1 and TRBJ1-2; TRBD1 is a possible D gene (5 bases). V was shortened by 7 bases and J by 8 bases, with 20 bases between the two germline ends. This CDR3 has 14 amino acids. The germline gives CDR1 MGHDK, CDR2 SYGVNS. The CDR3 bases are TGTGCCAGCAACCCCTCGGGACTTAGTTGGGGCTACACCTTC. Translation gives CASNPSGLSWGYTF.

This CDR3 is CAWSKGSGVRNEQFF. As DNA, the CDR3 is TGTGCCTGGAGTAAGGGGTCAGGGGTGAGGAATGAGCAGTTCTTC. The J gene is TRBJ2-1, the V gene TRBV30; D may be TRBD1 (6 bases). The V and J ends lost 2 bases and 7 bases respectively, with 18 bases between them. Germline assignment: CDR1 GTSNPN and CDR2 SVGIG (reference sequence). The CDR3 extends over 15 amino acids.

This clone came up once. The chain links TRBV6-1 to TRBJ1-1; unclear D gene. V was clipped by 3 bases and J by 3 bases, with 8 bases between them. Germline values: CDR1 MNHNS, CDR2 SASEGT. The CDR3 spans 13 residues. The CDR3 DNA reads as TGTGCCAGCAGTGAGAGGGTGTACACTGAAGCTTTCTTT. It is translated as CASSERVYTEAFF.

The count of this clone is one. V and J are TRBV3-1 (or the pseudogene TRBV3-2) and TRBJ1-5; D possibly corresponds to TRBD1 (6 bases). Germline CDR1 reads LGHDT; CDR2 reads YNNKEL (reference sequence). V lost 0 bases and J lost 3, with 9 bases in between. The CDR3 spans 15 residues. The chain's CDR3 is CASSQEPGDNQPQHF. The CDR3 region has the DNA TGTGCCAGCAGCCAAGAACCAGGGGACAATCAGCCCCAGCATTTT.

The CDR3 sequence is CATSPAGNLGGYTF. For the CDR3, the DNA is TGTGCCACCAGTCCCGCGGGGAACCTAGGGGGCTACACCTTC. This chain links TRBV24-1 with TRBJ1-2, with unresolved D. The CDR3 has 14 residues. Germline V gene lookup returns CDR1 KGHDR and CDR2 SFDVKD. V gave up 6 bases and J gave up 8 bases, with 18 bases separating them.

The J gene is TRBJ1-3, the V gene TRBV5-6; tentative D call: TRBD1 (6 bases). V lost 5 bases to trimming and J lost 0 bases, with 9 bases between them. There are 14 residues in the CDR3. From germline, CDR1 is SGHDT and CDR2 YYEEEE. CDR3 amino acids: CASRSGHSGNTIYF. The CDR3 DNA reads TGTGCCAGCAGGTCGGGACACTCTGGAAACACCATATATTTT.

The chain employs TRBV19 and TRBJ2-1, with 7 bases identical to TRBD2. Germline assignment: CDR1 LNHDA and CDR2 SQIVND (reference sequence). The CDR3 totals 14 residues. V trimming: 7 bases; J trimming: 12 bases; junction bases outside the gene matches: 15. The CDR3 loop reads CASTRRGGVSVQFF. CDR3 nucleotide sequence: TGTGCCAGTACGCGCCGGGGAGGGGTATCTGTGCAGTTCTTC.

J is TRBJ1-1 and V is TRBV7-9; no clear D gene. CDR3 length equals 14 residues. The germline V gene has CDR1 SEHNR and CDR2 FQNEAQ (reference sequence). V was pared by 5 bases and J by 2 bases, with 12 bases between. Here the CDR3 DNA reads TGTGCCAGCAGCCACACATCCCCCAACACTGAAGCTTTCTTT. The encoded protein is CASSHTSPNTEAFF.

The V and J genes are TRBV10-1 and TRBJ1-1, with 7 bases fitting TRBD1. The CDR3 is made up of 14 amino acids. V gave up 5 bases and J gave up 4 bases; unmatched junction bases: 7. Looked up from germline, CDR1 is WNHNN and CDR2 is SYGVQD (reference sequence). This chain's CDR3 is CASSHGTEFTEAFF. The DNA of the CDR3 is TGCGCCAGCAGTCACGGGACAGAGTTCACTGAAGCTTTCTTT.

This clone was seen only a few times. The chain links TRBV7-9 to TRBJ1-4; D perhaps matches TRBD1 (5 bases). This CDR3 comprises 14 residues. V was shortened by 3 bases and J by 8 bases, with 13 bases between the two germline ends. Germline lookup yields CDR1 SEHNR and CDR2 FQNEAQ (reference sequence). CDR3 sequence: CASSFGGVSEKLFF. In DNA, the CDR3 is TGTGCCAGCAGCTTCGGAGGGGTGAGCGAAAAACTGTTTTTT.

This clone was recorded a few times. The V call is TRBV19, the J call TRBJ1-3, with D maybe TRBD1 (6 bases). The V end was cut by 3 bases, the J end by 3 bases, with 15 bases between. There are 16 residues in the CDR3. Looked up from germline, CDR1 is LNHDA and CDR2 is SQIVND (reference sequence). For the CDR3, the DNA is TGTGCCAGTAGTATGTCCAGGGGAAAAGATGGAAACACCATATATTTT. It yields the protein CASSMSRGKDGNTIYF.